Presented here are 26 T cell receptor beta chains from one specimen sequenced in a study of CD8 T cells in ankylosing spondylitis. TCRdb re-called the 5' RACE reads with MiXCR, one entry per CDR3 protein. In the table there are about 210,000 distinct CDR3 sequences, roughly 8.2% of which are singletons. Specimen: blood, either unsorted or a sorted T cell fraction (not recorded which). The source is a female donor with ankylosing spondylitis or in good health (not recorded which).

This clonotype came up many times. The CDR3 DNA reads TGTGCCAGCAGCTTAGCGCCGGGAGGGCGAGAAGAGCAGTACTTC. Its protein product is CASSLAPGGREEQYF. The chain has TRBV7-2 and TRBJ2-7; 8 nucleotides line up with TRBD2. The CDR3 length is 15 residues. CDR1 and CDR2 from the germline V gene are SGHTA and FQGNSA. The junction had 8 bases not matched to a gene; V was cut back by 0 bases and J by 7 bases.

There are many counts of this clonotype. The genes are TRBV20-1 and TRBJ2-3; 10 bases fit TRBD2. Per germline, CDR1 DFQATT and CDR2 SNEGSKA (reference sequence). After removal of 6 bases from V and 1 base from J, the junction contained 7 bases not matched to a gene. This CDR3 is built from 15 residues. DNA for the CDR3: TGCAGTGCGTTAACCGGGACTAGCGGCACAGATACGCAGTATTTT. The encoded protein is CSALTGTSGTDTQYF.

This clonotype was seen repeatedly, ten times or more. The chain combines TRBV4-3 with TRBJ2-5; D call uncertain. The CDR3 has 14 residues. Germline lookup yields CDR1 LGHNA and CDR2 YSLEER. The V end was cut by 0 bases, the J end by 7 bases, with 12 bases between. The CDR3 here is CASSQDRHLGTQYF. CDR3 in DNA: TGCGCCAGCAGCCAAGACAGGCACCTGGGGACCCAGTACTTC.

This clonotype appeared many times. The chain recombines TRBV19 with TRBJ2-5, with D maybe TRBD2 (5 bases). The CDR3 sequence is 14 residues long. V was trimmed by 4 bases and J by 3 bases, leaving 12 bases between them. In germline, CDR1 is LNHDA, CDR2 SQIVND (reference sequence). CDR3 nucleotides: TGTGCCAGTAGTAAAACTAGTCCCAAAGAGACCCAGTACTTC. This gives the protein CASSKTSPKETQYF.

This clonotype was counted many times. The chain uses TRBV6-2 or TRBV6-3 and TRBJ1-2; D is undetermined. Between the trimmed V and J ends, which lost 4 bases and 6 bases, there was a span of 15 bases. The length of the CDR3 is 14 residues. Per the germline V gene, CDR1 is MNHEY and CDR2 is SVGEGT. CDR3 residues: CASSSGFPEDGYTF. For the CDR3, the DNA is TGTGCCAGCAGTTCCGGGTTCCCGGAGGATGGCTACACCTTC.

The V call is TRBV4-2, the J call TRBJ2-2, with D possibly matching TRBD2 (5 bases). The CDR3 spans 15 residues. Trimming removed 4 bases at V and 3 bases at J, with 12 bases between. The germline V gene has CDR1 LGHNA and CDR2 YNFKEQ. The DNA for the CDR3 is TGTGCCAGCAGCCTGGGAGTTGGGGACACCGGGGAGCTGTTTTTT. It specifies CASSLGVGDTGELFF.

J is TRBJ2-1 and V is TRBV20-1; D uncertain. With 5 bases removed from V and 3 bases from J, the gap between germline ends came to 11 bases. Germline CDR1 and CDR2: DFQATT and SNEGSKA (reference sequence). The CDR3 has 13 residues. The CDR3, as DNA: TGCAGTGCTCGGACGGCCCGCTACAATGAGCAGTTCTTC. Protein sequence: CSARTARYNEQFF.

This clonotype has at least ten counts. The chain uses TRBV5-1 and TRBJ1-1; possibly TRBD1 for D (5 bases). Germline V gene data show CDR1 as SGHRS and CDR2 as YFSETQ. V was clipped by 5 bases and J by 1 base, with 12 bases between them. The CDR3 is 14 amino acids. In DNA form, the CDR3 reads TGCGCCAGCAGTTTACAGGTGGGGAACACTGAAGCTTTCTTT. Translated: CASSLQVGNTEAFF.

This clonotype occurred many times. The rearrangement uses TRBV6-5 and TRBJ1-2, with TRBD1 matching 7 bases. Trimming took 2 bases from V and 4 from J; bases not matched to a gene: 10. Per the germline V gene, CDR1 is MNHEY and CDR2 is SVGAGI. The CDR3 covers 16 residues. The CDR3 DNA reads TGTGCCAGCAGTTACGCCACGGGACAGACTTTCTATGGCTACACCTTC. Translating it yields CASSYATGQTFYGYTF.

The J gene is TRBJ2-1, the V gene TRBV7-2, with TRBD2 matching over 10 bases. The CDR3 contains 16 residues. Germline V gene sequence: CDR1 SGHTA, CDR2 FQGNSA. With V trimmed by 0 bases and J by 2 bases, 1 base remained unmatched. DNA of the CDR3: TGTGCCAGCAGCTTAGCGCTAGCGGGAGCCTACAATGAGCAGTTCTTC. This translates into CASSLALAGAYNEQFF.

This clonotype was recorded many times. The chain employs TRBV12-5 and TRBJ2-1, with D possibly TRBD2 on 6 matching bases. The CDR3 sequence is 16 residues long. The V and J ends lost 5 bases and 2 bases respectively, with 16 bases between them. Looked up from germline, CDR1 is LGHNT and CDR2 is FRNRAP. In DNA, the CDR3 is TGTGCTAGTGGTCCCGCCCAGGGAGGCCCCTACAATGAGCAGTTCTTC. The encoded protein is CASGPAQGGPYNEQFF.

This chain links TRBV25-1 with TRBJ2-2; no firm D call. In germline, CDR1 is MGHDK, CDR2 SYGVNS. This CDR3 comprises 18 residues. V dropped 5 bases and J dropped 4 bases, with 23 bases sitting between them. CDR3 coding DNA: TGTGCCAGCAGTCTTGCCGGTCCGCCCAATATGGCCACCGGGGAGCTGTTTTTT. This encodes CASSLAGPPNMATGELFF.

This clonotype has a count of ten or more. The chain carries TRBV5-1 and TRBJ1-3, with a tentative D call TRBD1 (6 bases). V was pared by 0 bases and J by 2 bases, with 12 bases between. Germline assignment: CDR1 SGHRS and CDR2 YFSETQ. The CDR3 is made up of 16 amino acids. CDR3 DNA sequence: TGCGCCAGCAGCTTGGTGTTTACAGGGACTGGAAACACCATATATTTT. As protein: CASSLVFTGTGNTIYF.

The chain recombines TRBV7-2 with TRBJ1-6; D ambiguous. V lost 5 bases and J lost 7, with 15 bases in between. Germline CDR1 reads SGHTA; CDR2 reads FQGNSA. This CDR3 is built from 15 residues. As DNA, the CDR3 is TGTGCCAGCAGCCGTGTGGTGGTCCCCAATTCACCCCTCCACTTT. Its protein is CASSRVVVPNSPLHF.

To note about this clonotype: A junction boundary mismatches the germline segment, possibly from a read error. The CDR3 spells CTTTQDRSNTEAFF. As DNA, the CDR3 is TGTACCACCACTCAGGACAGATCCAACACTGAAGCTTTCTTT. V is TRBV15 and J is TRBJ1-1; maybe TRBD1 (6 bases). Per the germline V gene, CDR1 is LNHNV and CDR2 is YYDKDF (reference sequence). The CDR3 is 14 residues long.

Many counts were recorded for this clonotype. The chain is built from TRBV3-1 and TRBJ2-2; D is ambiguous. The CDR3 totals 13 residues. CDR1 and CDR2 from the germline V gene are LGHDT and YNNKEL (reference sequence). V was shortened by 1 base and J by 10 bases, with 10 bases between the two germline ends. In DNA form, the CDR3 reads TGTGCCAGCAGCCAAGTGACTTCCGTGGAGCTGTTTTTT. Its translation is CASSQVTSVELFF.

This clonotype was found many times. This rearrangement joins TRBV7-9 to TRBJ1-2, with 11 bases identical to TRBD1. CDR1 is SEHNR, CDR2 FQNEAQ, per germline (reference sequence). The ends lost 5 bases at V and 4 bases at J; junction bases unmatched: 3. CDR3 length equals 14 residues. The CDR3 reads CASSKGQGVYGYTF. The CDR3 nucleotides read TGTGCCAGCAGCAAGGGACAGGGGGTCTATGGCTACACCTTC.

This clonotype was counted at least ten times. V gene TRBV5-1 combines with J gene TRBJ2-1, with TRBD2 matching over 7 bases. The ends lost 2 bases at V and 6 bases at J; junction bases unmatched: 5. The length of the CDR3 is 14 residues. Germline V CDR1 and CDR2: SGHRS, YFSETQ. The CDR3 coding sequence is TGCGCCAGCAGCTTTGGCGGGAGACCCAATGAGCAGTTCTTC. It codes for CASSFGGRPNEQFF.

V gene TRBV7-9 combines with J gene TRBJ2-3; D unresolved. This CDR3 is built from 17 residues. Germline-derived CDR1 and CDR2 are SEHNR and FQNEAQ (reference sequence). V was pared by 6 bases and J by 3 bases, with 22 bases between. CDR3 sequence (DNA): TGTGCCAGCAGAAGCAACCCCCTTATCTCTAGGACAGATACGCAGTATTTT. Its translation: CASRSNPLISRTDTQYF.

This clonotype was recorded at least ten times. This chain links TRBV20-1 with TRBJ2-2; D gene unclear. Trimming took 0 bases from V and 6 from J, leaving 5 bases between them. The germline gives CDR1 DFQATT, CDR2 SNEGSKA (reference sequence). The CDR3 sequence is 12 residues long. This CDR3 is CSARDEAGELFF. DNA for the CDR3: TGCAGTGCTAGAGATGAGGCCGGGGAGCTGTTTTTT.

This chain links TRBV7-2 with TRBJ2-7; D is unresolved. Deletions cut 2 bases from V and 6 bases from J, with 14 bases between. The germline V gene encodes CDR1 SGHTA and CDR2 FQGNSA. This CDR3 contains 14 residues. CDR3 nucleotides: TGTGCCAGCAGCTTAATGGCCAAAGGCGCCGAGCAGTACTTC. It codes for CASSLMAKGAEQYF.

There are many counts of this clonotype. DNA for the CDR3: TGCAGTGCTAAACTTAAGGAGGTGTTAGCGGCCTACAATGAGCAGTTCTTC. This translates into CSAKLKEVLAAYNEQFF. V usage is TRBV20-1 and J usage is TRBJ2-1; TRBD2 is a possible D gene (6 bases). The CDR3 is 17 amino acids. Trimming shortened V by 4 bases and J by 2 bases, and 21 bases separated the two germline ends. The V gene's germline CDR1 is DFQATT and CDR2 SNEGSKA (reference sequence).

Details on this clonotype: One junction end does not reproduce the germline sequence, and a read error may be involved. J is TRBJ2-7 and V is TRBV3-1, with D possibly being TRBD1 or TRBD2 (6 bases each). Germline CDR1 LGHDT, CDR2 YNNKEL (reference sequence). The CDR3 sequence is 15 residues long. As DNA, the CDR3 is TGTACCAGCAGCGGAGGGGGTGGCGTGACCTACGAGCAGTACTTC. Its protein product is CTSSGGGGVTYEQYF.

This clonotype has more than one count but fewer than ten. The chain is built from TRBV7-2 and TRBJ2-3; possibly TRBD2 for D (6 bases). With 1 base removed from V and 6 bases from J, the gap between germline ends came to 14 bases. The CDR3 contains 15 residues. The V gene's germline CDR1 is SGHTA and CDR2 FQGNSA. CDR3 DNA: TGTGCCAGCAGCTTAGTAACCGGGACTCAGGATACGCAGTATTTT. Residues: CASSLVTGTQDTQYF.

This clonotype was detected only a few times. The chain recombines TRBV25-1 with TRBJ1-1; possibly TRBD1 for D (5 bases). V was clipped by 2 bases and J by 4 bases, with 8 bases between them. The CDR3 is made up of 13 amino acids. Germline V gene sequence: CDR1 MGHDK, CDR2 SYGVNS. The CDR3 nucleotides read TGTGCCAGCAGTGAAGGGGACTCCACTGAAGCTTTCTTT. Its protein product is CASSEGDSTEAFF.

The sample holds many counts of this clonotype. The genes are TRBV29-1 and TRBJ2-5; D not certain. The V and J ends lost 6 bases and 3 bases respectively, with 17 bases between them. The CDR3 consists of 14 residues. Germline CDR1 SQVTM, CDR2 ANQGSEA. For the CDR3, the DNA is TGCAGCGTGGCCCATACCGCCTCGAAAGAGACCCAGTACTTC. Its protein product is CSVAHTASKETQYF.